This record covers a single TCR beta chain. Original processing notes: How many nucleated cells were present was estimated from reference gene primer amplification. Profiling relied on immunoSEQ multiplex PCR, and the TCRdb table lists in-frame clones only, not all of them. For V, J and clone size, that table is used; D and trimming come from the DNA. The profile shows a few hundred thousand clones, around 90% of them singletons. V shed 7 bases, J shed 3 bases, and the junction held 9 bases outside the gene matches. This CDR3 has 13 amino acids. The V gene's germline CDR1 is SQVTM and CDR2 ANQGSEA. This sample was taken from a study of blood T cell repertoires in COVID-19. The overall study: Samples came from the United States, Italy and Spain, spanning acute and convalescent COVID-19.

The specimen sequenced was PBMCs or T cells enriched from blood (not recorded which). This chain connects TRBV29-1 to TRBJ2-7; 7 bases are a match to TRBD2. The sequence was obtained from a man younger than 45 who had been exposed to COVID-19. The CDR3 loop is CSAGEGKYYEQYF. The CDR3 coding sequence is TGCAGCGCCGGGGAGGGGAAGTACTACGAGCAGTACTTC.